The following is a T cell receptor beta chain sequence with its context. In the original workflow: How many nucleated cells were present was estimated from reference gene primer amplification. TCRdb keeps only in-frame clones here, not all; method: immunoSEQ multiplex PCR. D and trimming come from the DNA, and the V and J calls and clone size come from that table. Of about 100,000 clones in the sample, more than 65% were seen once. These data are taken from a study of blood T cell repertoires in COVID-19. Background on the study: The samples span acute and convalescent COVID-19 from the United States, Italy and Spain. The cDNA or gDNA used as material had been derived from T cells, B-cell-depleted T cells, or PBMCs.

This CDR3 spans 16 amino acids. Losses at the gene ends were 7 bases for V and 4 bases for J; bases not matched to a gene: 13. The V gene's germline CDR1 is SNHLY and CDR2 FYNNEI. The sequenced material came from peripheral blood. The V call is TRBV2, the J call TRBJ1-1; 9 bases map to TRBD1. This TCR came from a woman in her 70s with acute or convalescent COVID-19. The CDR3 DNA follows: TGTGCCAGCAATCGGGACAGGGTTTTAAAAGGCACTGAAGCTTTCTTT. It translates to CASNRDRVLKGTEAFF.